Below, 14 T cell receptor beta chains from the same sample are listed, as sequenced in a study of vaccination effects on CD4 cells after COVID-19. Using immunoSEQ multiplex PCR, the repertoire was profiled, and TCRdb retains in-frame clones only, with some absent. The table lists tens of thousands of clones, roughly 86% of them singletons. These TCRs are of unknown antigen specificity. Expansion with viral peptide pools was applied to antigen-specific CD4+ T cells by the ViraFEST assay prior to sequencing. Subsequent to 10 days of culture, CD4+ T cells were isolated. Participants were vaccinated with two doses of either the BNT162b2 or mRNA-1273 vaccine. The specimen was CD4+ T cells from PBMCs cultured with HCoV-NL63 spike peptides, collected after COVID-19 vaccination. The receptors shown here come from a human donor who received a COVID-19 vaccine. Some clones in this sample may be carry-over from other donors' samples.

V is TRBV4-1 and J is TRBJ1-4; TRBD1 is a possible D gene (5 bases). Looked up from germline, CDR1 is MGHRA and CDR2 is YSYEKL. The V and J ends lost 1 base and 0 bases respectively, with 6 bases between them. This CDR3 region has 15 residues. The CDR3 here is CASSQVGPTNEKLFF. In nucleotides, the CDR3 is TGCGCCAGCAGCCAAGTGGGACCAACTAATGAAAAACTGTTTTTT.

This clone was seen just once. This chain uses TRBV7-3 with TRBJ1-1; D may be TRBD1 (5 bases). This CDR3 contains 17 residues. Deletions cut 5 bases from V and 5 bases from J, with 24 bases between. Germline V lookup: CDR1 SGHTA, CDR2 FQGTGA. The CDR3 DNA follows: TGTGCCAGCAGCGATAACGGGGGACCCCTGAAGTGGACTGAAGCTTTCTTT. Translating gives CASSDNGGPLKWTEAFF. Drawing the rest from reference TRBV7-3 and TRBJ1-1, the complete variable domain is GAGVSQTPSNKVTEKGKYVELRCDPISGHTALYWYRQSLGQGPEFLIYFQGTGAADDSGLPNDRFFAVRPEGSVSTLKIQRTERGDSAVYLCASSDNGGPLKWTEAFFGQGTRLTVV.

The chain joins TRBV7-9 to TRBJ2-3; the D call may be TRBD1 or TRBD2 (7 bases each). Germline V gene sequence: CDR1 SEHNR, CDR2 FQNEAQ (reference sequence). The ends were cut back, 11 bases at V and 4 bases at J, with 16 bases in the middle. CDR3 length: 13 amino acids. Written as DNA, the CDR3 is TGTGCCGGGGGAGGGGGCGAGTCAGATACGCAGTATTTT. Amino acids: CAGGGGESDTQYF.

This chain joins TRBV2 and TRBJ2-2; unclear D gene. CDR3 length: 15 amino acids. The V and J ends lost 2 bases and 7 bases respectively, with 14 bases between them. Germline V lookup: CDR1 SNHLY, CDR2 FYNNEI. The CDR3 spells CASSEYAGSIGELFF. DNA for the CDR3: TGTGCCAGCAGTGAATATGCTGGGTCCATCGGGGAGCTGTTTTTT.

V is TRBV24-1 and J is TRBJ2-5, with TRBD1 identical over 9 bases. Germline V lookup: CDR1 KGHDR, CDR2 SFDVKD. This CDR3 contains 15 residues. J lost 3 bases, V lost 4 bases, and 5 bases had no gene match. This CDR3 reads CATSEPGQGKETQYF. The CDR3 bases are TGTGCCACCAGTGAACCGGGACAGGGAAAAGAGACCCAGTACTTC.

This chain links TRBV30 with TRBJ2-5; D gene ambiguous. V was shortened by 2 bases and J by 2 bases, with 9 bases between the two germline ends. Germline V gene sequence: CDR1 GTSNPN, CDR2 SVGIG (reference sequence). This CDR3 contains 13 residues. The CDR3 sequence is CAWSSQNQETQYF. For the CDR3, the DNA is TGTGCCTGGAGTTCCCAGAATCAAGAGACCCAGTACTTC.

The chain combines TRBV20-1 with TRBJ2-7; no firm D call. Trimming took 2 bases from V and 4 from J, leaving 3 bases between them. CDR3 length equals 10 residues. Germline CDR1 DFQATT, CDR2 SNEGSKA (reference sequence). The CDR3 nucleotides are TGCAGTGCTAGAACGTACGAGCAGTACGTC. It specifies CSARTYEQYV.

The chain recombines TRBV6-2 or TRBV6-3 with TRBJ1-5; no definite D call. The CDR3 runs 14 residues. V lost 2 bases and J lost 1, with 6 bases in between. The germline gives CDR1 MNHEY, CDR2 SVGEGT. In DNA, the CDR3 is TGTGCCAGCAGTTACCCGGGAAGCAATCAGCCCCAGCATTTT. It codes for CASSYPGSNQPQHF.

The chain has TRBV10-1 and TRBJ2-1; D not certain. V lost 6 bases to trimming and J lost 13 bases, with 10 bases between them. The CDR3 has 10 amino acids. Germline CDR1 is WNHNN and CDR2 is SYGVQD (reference sequence). DNA for the CDR3: TGCGCCAGCAGGAGATACATACAGTTCTTC. Translating it yields CASRRYIQFF.

This chain links TRBV5-1 with TRBJ2-5; D might be TRBD2 (6 bases). The V and J ends lost 4 bases and 1 base respectively, with 8 bases between them. CDR3 length: 13 amino acids. Per germline, CDR1 SGHRS and CDR2 YFSETQ. As DNA, the CDR3 is TGCGCCAGCAGCAGGGGACTCCAAGAGACCCAGTACTTC. This translates into CASSRGLQETQYF.

The chain is built from TRBV7-2 and TRBJ2-5; 8 bases are shared with TRBD2. The CDR3 is 17 amino acids. V was pared by 3 bases and J by 5 bases, with 14 bases of the junction left unmatched. Looked up from germline, CDR1 is SGHTA and CDR2 is FQGNSA. The CDR3 DNA is TGTGCCAGCAGCTTTAGGATCCCTTACGGCGGGGGGGAGACCCAGTACTTC. Its protein product is CASSFRIPYGGGETQYF. The full variable domain, in which reference TRBV7-2 and TRBJ2-5 provide the parts outside the CDR3, is GAGVSQSPSNKVTEKGKDVELRCDPISGHTALYWYRQSLGQGLEFLIYFQGNSAPDKSGLPSDRFSAERTGGSVSTLTIQRTQQEDSAVYLCASSFRIPYGGGETQYFGPGTRLLVL.

This clone was observed a few times. The chain is built from TRBV24-1 and TRBJ2-3; no clear D gene. Germline CDR1 reads KGHDR; CDR2 reads SFDVKD. V was shortened by 4 bases and J by 3 bases, with 7 bases between the two germline ends. CDR3 length: 13 amino acids. The CDR3 nucleotides are TGTGCCACCAGTGACACAGAAACAGATACGCAGTATTTT. This gives the protein CATSDTETDTQYF.

CDR3 nucleotide sequence: TGTGCCAGCAGTGACAGGGTCGGCAATCAGCCCCAGCATTTT. This encodes CASSDRVGNQPQHF. The gene calls are TRBV6-1 and TRBJ1-5; maybe TRBD1 (5 bases). V was trimmed by 3 bases and J by 2 bases, leaving 8 bases between them. CDR1 and CDR2 from the germline V gene are MNHNS and SASEGT. This CDR3 contains 14 residues.

This chain connects TRBV6-2 or TRBV6-3 to TRBJ1-2; D perhaps matches TRBD1 (5 bases). CDR1 and CDR2 (germline): MNHEY, SVGEGT. The CDR3 sequence is 13 residues long. The V and J ends lost 2 bases and 7 bases respectively, with 11 bases between them. DNA of the CDR3: TGTGCCAGCAGTTACGACGGGGGTCTTGGCTACACCTTC. Translation gives CASSYDGGLGYTF.